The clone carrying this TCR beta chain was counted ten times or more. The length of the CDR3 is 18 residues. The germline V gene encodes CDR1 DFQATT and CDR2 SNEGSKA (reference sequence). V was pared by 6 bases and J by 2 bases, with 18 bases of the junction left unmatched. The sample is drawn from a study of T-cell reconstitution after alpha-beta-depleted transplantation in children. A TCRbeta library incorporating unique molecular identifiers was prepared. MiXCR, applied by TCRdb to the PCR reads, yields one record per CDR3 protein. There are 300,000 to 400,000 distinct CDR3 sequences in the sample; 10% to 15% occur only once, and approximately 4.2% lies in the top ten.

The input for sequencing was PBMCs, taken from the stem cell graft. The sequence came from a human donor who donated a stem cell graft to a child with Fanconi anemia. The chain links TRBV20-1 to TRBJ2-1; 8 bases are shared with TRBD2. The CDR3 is CSAGSWGSGGQTYNEQFF. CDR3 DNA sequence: TGCAGTGCGGGAAGTTGGGGGAGCGGGGGCCAGACCTACAATGAGCAGTTCTTC.